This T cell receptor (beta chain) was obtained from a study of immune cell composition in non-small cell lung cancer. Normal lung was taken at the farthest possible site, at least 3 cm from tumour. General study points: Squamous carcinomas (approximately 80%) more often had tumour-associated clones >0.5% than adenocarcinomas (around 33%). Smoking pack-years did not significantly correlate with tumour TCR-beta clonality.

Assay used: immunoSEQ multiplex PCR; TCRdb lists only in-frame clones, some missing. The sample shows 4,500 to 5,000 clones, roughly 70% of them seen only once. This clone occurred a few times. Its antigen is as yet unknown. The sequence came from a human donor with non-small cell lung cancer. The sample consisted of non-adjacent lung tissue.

In DNA, the CDR3 is TGTGCCAGCAGCGAGTCCTGGGGGGGGGCTGACACTGAAGCTTTCTTT. This gives the protein CASSESWGGADTEAFF. The genes are TRBV9 and TRBJ1-1, with D possibly TRBD1 on 6 matching bases. The CDR3 length is 16 residues. V was shortened by 3 bases and J by 3 bases, with 18 bases between the two germline ends. Germline CDR1 and CDR2: SGDLS and YYNGEE.